These T cell receptor beta chains were read from a single sample in a study of shared clonotypes between healthy human individuals. TCRdb's table, derived via immunoSEQ multiplex PCR, lists solely in-frame clones and lacks some. The sample contains millions of clones, over 85% of which appear only once. The sequenced sample was naive CD4+ T cells sorted from blood. The receptors were sampled from a man aged 18-30 years in good health. The CDR3 runs from the conserved cysteine through the conserved F or W. The order of the fields is clone size, D gene, J gene, V gene, CDR3 DNA, CDR3 protein. D genes are given only for firm matches. Size values are once, few and many counts, or a class for expanded clones, and some rows have none.

size: NA
D: TRBD1
J: TRBJ2-3
V: TRBV5-1
DNA: TGCGCCAGCAGCCCGAGGACAGGGGAAAGGAGCAGAGATACGCAGTATTTT
CDR3: CASSPRTGERSRDTQYF

size: NA
D: NA
J: TRBJ2-5
V: TRBV6-5
DNA: TGTGCCAGCAGTTACTCAAGTTCTTGGCAAGAGACCCAGTACTTC
CDR3: CASSYSSSWQETQYF

size: NA
D: NA
J: TRBJ1-5
V: TRBV4-1
DNA: TGCGCCAGCAGCCAAGACCCAGGCCTTAGCAATCAGCCCCAGCATTTT
CDR3: CASSQDPGLSNQPQHF

size: NA
D: NA
J: TRBJ1-2
V: TRBV29-1
DNA: TGCAGCACTCGCCCAGAAAACTATGGCTACACCTTC
CDR3: CSTRPENYGYTF

size: NA
D: NA
J: TRBJ2-5
V: TRBV25-1
DNA: TGTGCCAGCAGTGGGAGGGGCATGGGGCAAGAGACCCAGTACTTC
CDR3: CASSGRGMGQETQYF

size: NA
D: TRBD1
J: TRBJ1-6
V: TRBV19
DNA: TGTGCCAGTAGTTTCGGGGACAGGTGGAATTCACCCCTCCACTTT
CDR3: CASSFGDRWNSPLHF

size: NA
D: TRBD1
J: TRBJ2-7
V: TRBV29-1
DNA: TGCAGCGTAGGACAGGGGGCCCACGAGCAGTACTTC
CDR3: CSVGQGAHEQYF

size: NA
D: NA
J: TRBJ1-5
V: TRBV5-1
DNA: TGCGCCAGCAGCCTGGAGGGCCAGGATCAGCCCCAGCATTTT
CDR3: CASSLEGQDQPQHF

size: NA
D: NA
J: TRBJ2-2
V: TRBV29-1
DNA: TGCAGCGTTCGGGGTAACACCGGGGAGCTGTTTTTT
CDR3: CSVRGNTGELFF

size: once
D: NA
J: TRBJ1-2
V: TRBV7-6
DNA: TGTGCCAGCAGCTTGATACAGGGCTATGGCTACACCTTC
CDR3: CASSLIQGYGYTF

size: NA
D: NA
J: TRBJ2-1
V: TRBV30
DNA: TGTGCCTGGAGTGTAAGCGCAACCTACAATGAGCAGTTCTTC
CDR3: CAWSVSATYNEQFF

size: NA
D: NA
J: TRBJ2-1
V: TRBV5-1
DNA: TGCGCCAGCAGCTTGGACAACGGTAATGAGCAGTTCTTC
CDR3: CASSLDNGNEQFF

size: NA
D: NA
J: TRBJ2-6
V: TRBV2
DNA: TGTGCCAGCAGTGTTGGGGCCAACGTCCTGACTTTC
CDR3: CASSVGANVLTF

size: NA
D: NA
J: TRBJ2-3
V: TRBV19
DNA: TGTGCCAGTAGTAGCCGCCCGGGGGTGGGGCTGAGCACAGATACGCAGTATTTT
CDR3: CASSSRPGVGLSTDTQYF

size: once
D: NA
J: TRBJ1-5
V: TRBV6-4
DNA: TGTGCCAGCAGTGAAGGGTTAGGTCAGCCCCAGCATTTT
CDR3: CASSEGLGQPQHF

size: NA
D: TRBD1
J: TRBJ2-1
V: TRBV25-1
DNA: TGTGCCAGCAGTGATGTTACAGGGGGGCCCAATGAGCAGTTCTTC
CDR3: CASSDVTGGPNEQFF

size: NA
D: NA
J: TRBJ1-2
V: TRBV10-1
DNA: TGCGCCAGCAGTCGGACTTTCAACTATGGCTACACCTTC
CDR3: CASSRTFNYGYTF

size: NA
D: NA
J: TRBJ1-4
V: TRBV30
DNA: TGTGCCTGGAGCGTCACGGGAGGGGAAAAACTGTTTTTT
CDR3: CAWSVTGGEKLFF

size: NA
D: NA
J: TRBJ1-5
V: TRBV5-4
DNA: TGTGCCAGCAGCTTGGCGGGGATCGATCAGCCCCAGCATTTT
CDR3: CASSLAGIDQPQHF

size: NA
D: TRBD1
J: TRBJ2-2
V: TRBV7-2
DNA: TGTGCCAGCAGCGACGGACAGGGTATCGCCGGGGAGCTGTTTTTT
CDR3: CASSDGQGIAGELFF

size: NA
D: TRBD2
J: TRBJ2-5
V: TRBV6-5
DNA: TGTGCCAGCAGTTCGACTAGCGGTCAAGAGACCCAGTACTTC
CDR3: CASSSTSGQETQYF

size: NA
D: TRBD2
J: TRBJ2-3
V: TRBV2
DNA: TGTGCCATTAGCGGGAGGGCGACAGATACGCAGTATTTT
CDR3: CAISGRATDTQYF

size: NA
D: NA
J: TRBJ2-2
V: TRBV6-1
DNA: TGTGCCAGCCGGGCCAACACCGGGGAGCTGTTTTTT
CDR3: CASRANTGELFF

size: NA
D: NA
J: TRBJ2-1
V: TRBV5-4
DNA: TGTGCCAGCAGGTCTGATAGGGCCGAATACAATGAGCAGTTCTTC
CDR3: CASRSDRAEYNEQFF

size: NA
D: NA
J: TRBJ1-3
V: TRBV5-6
DNA: TGTGCCAGCAGCTTGGCTTTCTCTGGAAACACCATATATTTT
CDR3: CASSLAFSGNTIYF

size: NA
D: TRBD1
J: TRBJ1-6
V: TRBV5-1
DNA: TGCGCCAGCAGACTTGGGACAGGGGACAATTCACCCCTCCACTTT
CDR3: CASRLGTGDNSPLHF

size: NA
D: NA
J: TRBJ1-2
V: TRBV5-4
DNA: TGTGCCAGCAGCTTGATGGGGGGCGATGGCTACACCTTC
CDR3: CASSLMGGDGYTF

size: NA
D: NA
J: TRBJ2-1
V: TRBV2
DNA: TGTGCCAGCAGTGGGAGAGGGGTTGAGCAGTTCTTC
CDR3: CASSGRGVEQFF

size: NA
D: NA
J: TRBJ2-1
V: TRBV7-6
DNA: TGTGCCAGCAGCTTAGCGGGAGGGGGACTTGCCTACAATGAGCAGTTCTTC
CDR3: CASSLAGGGLAYNEQFF